A selection of T cell receptor beta chains follows, all from one sample in a study of tumor-infiltrating lymphocytes in oesophageal squamous cell carcinoma. TCRdb ran MiXCR on the PCR reads and lists one entry per CDR3 protein. The data show fewer than 25,000 distinct CDR3 sequences, 40% to 50% seen once. Sequencing used esophageal tumor tissue. The receptors come from a male donor with esophageal squamous cell carcinoma. CDR3s include the opening cysteine and the closing phenylalanine or tryptophan. D genes are given only for firm matches. For some rows the clone size is stated as once, few or many, or as a class when expanded; others skip it.

v_call: TRBV7-2; clone_size: .; d_call: .; j_call: TRBJ2-5; cdr3_nt: TGTGCCAGCAGCGGGTACAGGGAAGAGACCCAGTACTTC; cdr3_aa: CASSGYREETQYF
v_call: TRBV7-9; clone_size: many; d_call: .; j_call: TRBJ1-2; cdr3_nt: TGTGCCAGCAGCTTTGCCGGGAATGAGGGCTACACCTTC; cdr3_aa: CASSFAGNEGYTF
v_call: TRBV7-2; clone_size: .; d_call: .; j_call: TRBJ2-3; cdr3_nt: TGTGCCAGCAGCTTACCCCCCGGGGCGGCAGATACGCAGTATTTT; cdr3_aa: CASSLPPGAADTQYF
v_call: TRBV18; clone_size: .; d_call: TRBD1; j_call: TRBJ2-5; cdr3_nt: TGTGCCAGCTCACCACCGACCGGGACAGGGTTCCCTTTAAGCTCCTACAATGAGCAGTACTTC; cdr3_aa: CASSPPTGTGFPLSSYNEQYF
v_call: TRBV7-2; clone_size: .; d_call: .; j_call: TRBJ2-1; cdr3_nt: TGTGCCAGCAGCTTAAGGATGCACGAGCAGTTCTTC; cdr3_aa: CASSLRMHEQFF
v_call: TRBV7-2; clone_size: few; d_call: .; j_call: TRBJ2-7; cdr3_nt: TGTGCCAGCAGCTCTTACTTAGGCGAGCAGTACTTC; cdr3_aa: CASSSYLGEQYF
v_call: TRBV28; clone_size: many; d_call: TRBD1; j_call: TRBJ1-2; cdr3_nt: TGTGCCAGCAGAAGCCCGCCGACAGGGAACTATGGCTACACCTTC; cdr3_aa: CASRSPPTGNYGYTF
v_call: TRBV7-8; clone_size: many; d_call: .; j_call: TRBJ1-3; cdr3_nt: TGTGCCAGCAGCTTAACAGGGAGCTCTGGAAACACCATATATTTT; cdr3_aa: CASSLTGSSGNTIYF
v_call: TRBV7-2; clone_size: few; d_call: TRBD1; j_call: TRBJ1-1; cdr3_nt: TGTGCCAGCAGCCGGGACAGGGGATCTCGCACTGAAGCTTTCTTT; cdr3_aa: CASSRDRGSRTEAFF
v_call: TRBV6-5; clone_size: .; d_call: .; j_call: TRBJ1-4; cdr3_nt: TGTGCCAGCAGTTACTCGGGACTAACTAATGAAAAACTGTTTTTT; cdr3_aa: CASSYSGLTNEKLFF
v_call: TRBV27; clone_size: few; d_call: .; j_call: TRBJ2-3; cdr3_nt: TGTGCCAGCAGTTCCTACAGAGATCATAGTGTGCATACGCAGTATTTT; cdr3_aa: CASSSYRDHSVHTQYF
v_call: TRBV7-6; clone_size: few; d_call: TRBD1; j_call: TRBJ2-2; cdr3_nt: TGTGCCAGCAGCCCAGGGACAGGGGTGGCCGGGGAGCTGTTTTTT; cdr3_aa: CASSPGTGVAGELFF
v_call: TRBV12-3/TRBV12-4; clone_size: many; d_call: .; j_call: TRBJ1-2; cdr3_nt: TGTGCCAGCAGTCGGGACACCAACTATGGCTACACCTTC; cdr3_aa: CASSRDTNYGYTF
v_call: TRBV10-3; clone_size: many; d_call: .; j_call: TRBJ2-3; cdr3_nt: TGTGCCATCAAGCCAGTCAGAGAGGTAGATACGCAGTATTTT; cdr3_aa: CAIKPVREVDTQYF
v_call: TRBV7-3; clone_size: many; d_call: .; j_call: TRBJ2-7; cdr3_nt: TGTGCCAGCAGCTTAACCTGGGACGGGGCAAGGGAGCAGTACTTC; cdr3_aa: CASSLTWDGAREQYF
v_call: TRBV7-6; clone_size: .; d_call: .; j_call: TRBJ2-7; cdr3_nt: TGTGCCAGCAGCTTAGCGGAGGCGGGATGGGGGGCAGATACGCAGTACTTC; cdr3_aa: CASSLAEAGWGADTQYF
v_call: TRBV4-1; clone_size: few; d_call: .; j_call: TRBJ2-2; cdr3_nt: TGCGCCAGCAGCCAAGCGGGAGTTCTCGGGGAGCTGTTTTTT; cdr3_aa: CASSQAGVLGELFF
v_call: TRBV6-1; clone_size: .; d_call: .; j_call: TRBJ1-2; cdr3_nt: TGTGCCAGCAGAGGAGGGAGTGGCTACACCTTC; cdr3_aa: CASRGGSGYTF
v_call: TRBV15; clone_size: .; d_call: TRBD2; j_call: TRBJ2-1; cdr3_nt: TGTGCCACCAGCAGAGATCAACTAGCGGTAATCTACAATGAGCAGTTCTTC; cdr3_aa: CATSRDQLAVIYNEQFF
v_call: TRBV6-1; clone_size: .; d_call: TRBD1; j_call: TRBJ2-1; cdr3_nt: TGTGCCAGCAGTGAAGGGACAGGGGGGTTTGGGAATGAGCAGTTCTTC; cdr3_aa: CASSEGTGGFGNEQFF
v_call: TRBV6-1; clone_size: many; d_call: TRBD1; j_call: TRBJ1-1; cdr3_nt: TGTGCCAGCAGGGCAGACAGGGCACCTGAAGCTTTCTTT; cdr3_aa: CASRADRAPEAFF
v_call: TRBV7-3; clone_size: many; d_call: .; j_call: TRBJ1-5; cdr3_nt: TGTGCCAGCAGCCAGGGACCGGGTCAGCCCCAGCATTTT; cdr3_aa: CASSQGPGQPQHF
v_call: TRBV30; clone_size: .; d_call: .; j_call: TRBJ1-1; cdr3_nt: TGTGCCTGGAGTATCTGGAGAAACACTGAAGCTTTCTTT; cdr3_aa: CAWSIWRNTEAFF
v_call: TRBV7-2; clone_size: few; d_call: .; j_call: TRBJ2-7; cdr3_nt: TGTGCCAGCAGGCCGGGGTCCAGCGGCTACGAGCAGTACTTC; cdr3_aa: CASRPGSSGYEQYF
v_call: TRBV7-3; clone_size: few; d_call: .; j_call: TRBJ2-1; cdr3_nt: TGTGCCAGCAGCTCAGATGCCTTCTACAATGAGCAGTTCTTC; cdr3_aa: CASSSDAFYNEQFF
v_call: TRBV7-3; clone_size: medium-sized; d_call: TRBD2; j_call: TRBJ2-7; cdr3_nt: TGTGCCAGCAGCTTATCGGGAGGGCCTAACGAGCAGTACTTC; cdr3_aa: CASSLSGGPNEQYF
v_call: TRBV6-1; clone_size: many; d_call: TRBD1; j_call: TRBJ2-4; cdr3_nt: TGTGCCAGCAGTTTCTGGACAGGGGTGGATAGGGAGCTGTACTTC; cdr3_aa: CASSFWTGVDRELYF